This record concerns one TCR beta chain sequence. What it recognizes is unknown. This cohort consisted of healthy bone marrow donors. Each donor was nominally healthy when sampled (though unrecorded immune exposures were likely). The data stem from a study of cytomegalovirus exposure and HLA in healthy donors. Study observations and caveats: Reportedly, fewer N-insertions than the approximately 610-donor mean appeared in an Asian-associated ancestry cluster in a later analysis.

Germline V gene sequence: CDR1 GTSNPN, CDR2 SVGIG (reference sequence). This CDR3 spans 11 amino acids. Trimming removed 8 bases at V and 16 bases at J, with 21 bases between. PCR amplification relied on 60 Vbeta primers (plus 13 Jbeta primers). The authors' processing: Approximately 79 million unique TCR beta chains, roughly 11 million of them shared, were counted by a later analysis. Assay used: immunoSEQ multiplex PCR; TCRdb lists only in-frame clones, some missing. Clonal size and the V and J genes are those of that table, whereas D and trimming came from the DNA. The sample includes 150,000 to 200,000 clones, about two thirds of them seen just once.

Material for sequencing was PBMCs. This clonotype was obtained from a man aged 30 to 39 in good health and CMV-seropositive. The chain recombines TRBV30 with TRBJ2-1; TRBD2 might be the D (6 bases). The CDR3: CARSAGSSLFF. The DNA for the CDR3 is TGTGCCCGCTCGGCGGGGTCGTCCCTTTTCTTC.